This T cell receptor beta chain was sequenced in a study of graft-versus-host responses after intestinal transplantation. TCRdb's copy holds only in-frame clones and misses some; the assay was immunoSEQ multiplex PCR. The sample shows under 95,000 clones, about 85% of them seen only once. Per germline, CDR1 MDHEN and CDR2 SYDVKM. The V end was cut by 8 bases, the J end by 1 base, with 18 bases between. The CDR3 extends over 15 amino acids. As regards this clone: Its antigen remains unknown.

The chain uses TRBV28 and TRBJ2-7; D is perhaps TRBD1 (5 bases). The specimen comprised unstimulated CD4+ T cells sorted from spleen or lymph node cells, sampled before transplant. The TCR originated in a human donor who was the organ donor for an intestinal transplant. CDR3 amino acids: CASRIPGIGSYEQYF. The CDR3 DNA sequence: TGTGCCAGCCGCATTCCAGGGATAGGGTCCTACGAGCAGTACTTC. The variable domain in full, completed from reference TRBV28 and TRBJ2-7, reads DVKVTQSSRYLVKRTGEKVFLECVQDMDHENMFWYRQDPGLGLRLIYFSYDVKMKEKGDIPEGYSVSREKKERFSLILESASTNQTSMYLCASRIPGIGSYEQYFGPGTRLTVT.